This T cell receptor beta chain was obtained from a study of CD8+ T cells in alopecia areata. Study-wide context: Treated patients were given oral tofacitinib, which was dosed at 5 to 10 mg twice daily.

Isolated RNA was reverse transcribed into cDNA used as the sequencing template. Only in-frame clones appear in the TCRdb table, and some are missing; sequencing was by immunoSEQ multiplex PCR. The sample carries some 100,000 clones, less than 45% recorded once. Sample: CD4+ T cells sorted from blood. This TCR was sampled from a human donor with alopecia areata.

The CDR3 protein is CAWSGPRRPANEQFF. CDR3 sequence (DNA): TGTGCCTGGAGCGGGCCTAGGAGACCGGCCAATGAGCAGTTCTTC. The chain employs TRBV30 and TRBJ2-1; unclear D gene. Germline V CDR1 and CDR2: GTSNPN, SVGIG (reference sequence). This CDR3 has 15 amino acids. V dropped 3 bases and J dropped 6 bases, with 18 bases sitting between them.